These T cell receptor beta chains were read from a single sample in a study of technical replicates of blood from a few donors. Clones were read by immunoSEQ multiplex PCR, and TCRdb kept only the in-frame ones, dropping some. Found here are tens of thousands of clones, around 94% of them singletons; the top ten hold approximately 0.25%. Specimen: T cells isolated from PBMCs. All receptors derive from a human donor in good health. CDR3s include the opening cysteine and the closing phenylalanine or tryptophan. The D gene is left open where the match is weak. Clone size is shown for a subset of rows, as once, few, many or a class of expanded clone.

. TRBJ1-4 . TRBV11-2 CASSLDGWGDLIKGKLFF TGTGCCAGCAGCTTAGATGGATGGGGGGACCTAATCAAAGGAAAACTGTTTTTT
. TRBJ2-1 once TRBV6-6 CASKGVHEQFF TGTGCCAGCAAGGGGGTCCATGAGCAGTTCTTC
. TRBJ1-4 . TRBV2 CASSLTATNEKLFF TGTGCCAGCAGTTTGACAGCAACTAATGAAAAACTGTTTTTT
TRBD2 TRBJ2-5 few TRBV7-2 CASSLWASGEETQYF TGTGCCAGCAGCTTATGGGCTAGCGGTGAAGAGACCCAGTACTTC
TRBD2 TRBJ2-1 . TRBV5-1 CASSLIPAGAYNEQFF TGCGCCAGCAGCTTGATTCCAGCGGGAGCCTACAATGAGCAGTTCTTC
TRBD1 TRBJ1-4 . TRBV4-1 CASSFPIQGPAGANEKLFF TGCGCCAGCAGCTTCCCTATACAGGGGCCAGCCGGGGCAAATGAAAAACTGTTTTTT
TRBD1 TRBJ2-2 . TRBV10-1 CASSDPGTGARELFF TGCGCCAGCAGTGACCCAGGGACAGGTGCCCGGGAGCTGTTTTTT
. TRBJ2-7 . TRBV27 CASSLIRSYGREQYF TGTGCCAGCAGTTTAATCCGGTCCTATGGGAGGGAGCAGTACTTC
. TRBJ2-5 . TRBV5-4 CASSLRGGETQYF TGTGCCAGCAGCTTGAGAGGTGGCGAGACCCAGTACTTC
. TRBJ1-2 . TRBV7-9 CASSSQPNYGYTF TGTGCCAGCAGCTCACAGCCTAACTATGGCTACACCTTC
. TRBJ1-1 . TRBV11-2 CASSSVIGLVATEAFF TGTGCCAGCAGCTCAGTGATTGGATTGGTAGCGACTGAAGCTTTCTTT
TRBD1 TRBJ2-7 . TRBV5-1 CASSATGTGGDEQYF TGCGCCAGCAGCGCAACCGGGACAGGGGGTGACGAGCAGTACTTC
. TRBJ1-5 once TRBV6-5 CASSPNQGHQPQHF TGTGCCAGCAGTCCCAATCAGGGACACCAGCCCCAGCATTTT
TRBD2 TRBJ2-7 . TRBV27 CASSAKTPELARRSSYEQYF TGTGCCAGCAGTGCAAAAACTCCCGAACTAGCGCGAAGGAGCTCCTACGAGCAGTACTTC
. TRBJ2-1 . TRBV11-2 CASSAAVDDEQFF TGTGCCAGCAGTGCAGCGGTCGACGATGAGCAGTTCTTC
TRBD1 TRBJ2-7 once TRBV6-6 CASSFGTGGNNEQYF TGTGCCAGCAGTTTTGGGACAGGGGGAAACAACGAGCAGTACTTC
TRBD1 TRBJ2-7 . TRBV7-9 CASSPTGTGVYEQYF TGTGCCAGCAGCCCAACCGGGACAGGGGTCTACGAGCAGTACTTC
TRBD1 TRBJ2-7 . TRBV6-5 CASSYRGLYEQYF TGTGCCAGCAGTTACAGGGGGCTTTACGAGCAGTACTTC
. TRBJ2-7 . TRBV9 CASSGGQSYEQYF TGTGCCAGCAGCGGAGGACAGTCCTACGAGCAGTACTTC
. TRBJ1-1 . TRBV27 CASSLNRGTEAFF TGTGCCAGCAGTTTGAACCGGGGCACTGAAGCTTTCTTT
. TRBJ2-7 . TRBV29-1 CSVEIQAPYEQYF TGCAGCGTTGAAATACAGGCCCCCTACGAGCAGTACTTC